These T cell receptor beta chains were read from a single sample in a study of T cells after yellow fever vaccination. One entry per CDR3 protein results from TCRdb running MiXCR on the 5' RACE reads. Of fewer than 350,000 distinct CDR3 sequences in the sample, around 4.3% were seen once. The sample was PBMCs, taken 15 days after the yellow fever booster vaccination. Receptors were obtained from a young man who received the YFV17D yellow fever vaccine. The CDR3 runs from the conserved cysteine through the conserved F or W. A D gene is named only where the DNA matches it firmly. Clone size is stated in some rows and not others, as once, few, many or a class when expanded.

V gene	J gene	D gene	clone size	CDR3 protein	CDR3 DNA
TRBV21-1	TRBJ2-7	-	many	CASSKDRDTYEQYF	TGTGCCAGCAGCAAAGATAGGGACACCTACGAGCAGTACTTC
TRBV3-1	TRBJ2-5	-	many	CASSQKVRDQETQYF	TGTGCCAGCAGCCAAAAGGTCAGGGACCAAGAGACCCAGTACTTC
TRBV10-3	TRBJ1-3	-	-	CAILDSRSGNTIYF	TGTGCCATCCTGGACTCCCGCTCTGGAAACACCATATATTTT
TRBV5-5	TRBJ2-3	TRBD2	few	CASSLGRWAGDTDTQYF	TGTGCCAGCAGCCTGGGCAGGTGGGCGGGGGACACAGATACGCAGTATTTT
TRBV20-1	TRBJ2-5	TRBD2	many	CSATGGLAGLQETQYF	TGCAGTGCAACGGGGGGGTTGGCAGGGCTTCAAGAGACCCAGTACTTC
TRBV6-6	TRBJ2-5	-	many	CASGGSGETQYF	TGTGCCAGCGGGGGTTCGGGAGAGACCCAGTACTTC
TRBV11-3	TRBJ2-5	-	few	CASSFRGVETQYF	TGTGCCAGCAGCTTTAGAGGGGTTGAGACCCAGTACTTC
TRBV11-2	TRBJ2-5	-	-	CASSLGVGGLETQYF	TGTGCCAGCAGCTTAGGAGTGGGTGGCCTAGAGACCCAGTACTTC
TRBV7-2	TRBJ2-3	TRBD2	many	CASSRSSGGAATDTQYF	TGTGCCAGCAGCCGATCTAGCGGGGGGGCCGCGACAGATACGCAGTATTTT
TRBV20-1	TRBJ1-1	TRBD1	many	CSAADRLNTEAFF	TGCAGTGCAGCGGACAGGTTGAACACTGAAGCTTTCTTT
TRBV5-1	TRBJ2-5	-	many	CASSLGLRGQETQYF	TGCGCCAGCAGCTTGGGTCTGCGGGGCCAAGAGACCCAGTACTTC
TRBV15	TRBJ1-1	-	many	CATSRDGGVAFF	TGTGCCACCAGCAGAGATGGGGGAGTCGCTTTCTTT
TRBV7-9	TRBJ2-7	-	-	CASSFAPDSYEQYF	TGTGCCAGCAGCTTTGCACCGGACTCCTACGAGCAGTACTTC
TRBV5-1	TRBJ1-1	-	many	CASSLIAGDTEAFF	TGCGCCAGCAGCTTGATTGCAGGGGACACTGAAGCTTTCTTT
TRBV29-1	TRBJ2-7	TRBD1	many	CSTSGTGDSYEQYF	TGCAGCACATCCGGGACAGGGGACTCCTACGAGCAGTACTTC
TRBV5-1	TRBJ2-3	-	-	CASRIPLSTDTQYF	TGCGCCAGCAGGATCCCCTTGTCAACAGATACGCAGTATTTT
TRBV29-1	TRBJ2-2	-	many	CSVEDGSTNTGELFF	TGCAGCGTTGAAGATGGAAGCACGAACACCGGGGAGCTGTTTTTT
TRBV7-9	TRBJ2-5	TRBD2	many	CASSLGASGEETQYF	TGTGCCAGCAGCTTAGGGGCTAGCGGTGAAGAGACCCAGTACTTC
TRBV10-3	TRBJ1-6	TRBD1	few	CAISKTGEDSPLHF	TGTGCCATCAGCAAGACAGGGGAGGATTCACCCCTCCACTTT
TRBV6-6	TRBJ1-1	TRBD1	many	CASRDRGLNTEAFF	TGTGCCAGCAGGGACAGGGGTTTGAACACTGAAGCTTTCTTT
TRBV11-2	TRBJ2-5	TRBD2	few	CASRPTSGQETQYF	TGTGCCAGCAGACCGACTAGCGGGCAAGAGACCCAGTACTTC
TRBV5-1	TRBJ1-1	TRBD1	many	CASSLAGQGKYPEAFF	TGCGCCAGCAGCTTGGCCGGACAGGGGAAGTATCCTGAAGCTTTCTTT
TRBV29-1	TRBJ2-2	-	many	CSVGSGVNTGELFF	TGCAGCGTTGGCTCAGGGGTTAACACCGGGGAGCTGTTTTTT
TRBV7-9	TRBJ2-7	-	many	CASTLTSGGSTYEQYF	TGTGCCAGCACCCTAACGAGTGGAGGTAGTACCTACGAGCAGTACTTC
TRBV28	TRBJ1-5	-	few	CASSFYPGHERNQPQHF	TGTGCCAGCAGTTTTTACCCGGGACACGAAAGAAATCAGCCCCAGCATTTT
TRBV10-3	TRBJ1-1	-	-	CAISESTEMNTEAFF	TGTGCCATCAGTGAATCCACAGAAATGAACACTGAAGCTTTCTTT
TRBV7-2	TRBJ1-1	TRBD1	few	CASSFSGTGLTEAFF	TGTGCCAGCAGCTTTTCCGGGACAGGGCTCACCGAAGCTTTCTTT
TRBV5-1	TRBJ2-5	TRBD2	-	CASSLGPYRLADPGTQYF	TGCGCCAGCAGCTTGGGACCTTACCGACTAGCGGACCCAGGGACCCAGTACTTC
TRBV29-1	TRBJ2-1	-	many	CSVGRLDVNNEQFF	TGCAGCGTTGGTCGGCTAGACGTTAACAATGAGCAGTTCTTC
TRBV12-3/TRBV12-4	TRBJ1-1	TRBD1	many	CASSRTGGDTEAFF	TGTGCCAGCAGTCGGACAGGGGGGGACACTGAAGCTTTCTTT
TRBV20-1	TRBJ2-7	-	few	CSARQYYEQYF	TGCAGTGCTCGACAGTACTACGAGCAGTACTTC
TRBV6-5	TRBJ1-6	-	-	CASSYAVEARGSPLHF	TGTGCCAGCAGTTATGCTGTCGAGGCCCGGGGTTCACCCCTCCACTTT
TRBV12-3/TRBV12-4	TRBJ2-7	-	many	CASRSGAATYEQYF	TGTGCCAGCAGGTCGGGGGCCGCAACCTACGAGCAGTACTTC
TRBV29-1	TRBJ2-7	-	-	CSVEGSGYEQYF	TGCAGCGTTGAAGGCAGTGGCTACGAGCAGTACTTC
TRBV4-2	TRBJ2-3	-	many	CASSQAPGGQSTDTQYF	TGTGCCAGCAGCCAAGCCCCTGGGGGCCAAAGCACAGATACGCAGTATTTT
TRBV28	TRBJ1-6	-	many	CASSTLAWSSYNSPLHF	TGTGCCAGCAGTACTCTAGCGTGGAGCTCCTATAATTCACCCCTCCACTTT
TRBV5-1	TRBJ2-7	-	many	CASGPDGSYEQYF	TGCGCCAGCGGACCGGACGGATCCTACGAGCAGTACTTC
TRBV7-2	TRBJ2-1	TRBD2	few	CASSFGGGPRGEQFF	TGTGCCAGCAGCTTCGGGGGGGGGCCCCGCGGCGAGCAGTTCTTC
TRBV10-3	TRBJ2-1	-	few	CAANRGVGEQFF	TGTGCCGCCAACAGAGGGGTCGGTGAGCAGTTCTTC
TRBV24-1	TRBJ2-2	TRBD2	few	CATSDGEETSRNTGELFF	TGTGCCACCAGTGATGGAGAAGAGACTAGCCGAAACACCGGGGAGCTGTTTTTT
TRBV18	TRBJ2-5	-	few	CASSPWAEGEIATQYF	TGTGCCAGCTCACCTTGGGCCGAGGGAGAGATTGCGACCCAGTACTTC